The next 4 T cell receptor beta chains were all read from a single sample in a study of fetal regulatory T cell absence and autoimmunity. TCRdb's table, derived via immunoSEQ multiplex PCR, lists solely in-frame clones and lacks some. This repertoire shows tens of thousands of clones, roughly 80% found once; its top ten account for 0.35% to 0.45%. Sequenced sample: cord blood. The receptors originated from a newborn boy with IPEX syndrome.

The chain employs TRBV6-1 and TRBJ1-6; D possibly corresponds to TRBD1 (5 bases). Germline lookup yields CDR1 MNHNS and CDR2 SASEGT. CDR3 length: 12 residues. Trimming left V 5 bases short and J 7 bases short, with 6 bases between. CDR3 loop: CASSWTNSPLHF. CDR3 bases: TGTGCCAGCAGTTGGACAAATTCACCCCTCCACTTT.

The chain uses TRBV5-6 and TRBJ2-3; a possible D gene is TRBD2 (6 bases). CDR3 size: 13 residues. Germline CDR1 SGHDT, CDR2 YYEEEE. V dropped 0 bases and J dropped 11 bases, with 13 bases sitting between them. The chain's CDR3 is CASSLAALALQYF. The CDR3 DNA follows: TGTGCCAGCAGCTTGGCGGCGCTAGCGCTGCAGTATTTT.

The chain has TRBV7-2 and TRBJ2-2, with D unclear. V lost 8 bases and J 2 bases, leaving 21 bases between the germline ends. From germline, CDR1 is SGHTA and CDR2 FQGNSA. The CDR3 loop spans 17 amino acids. DNA for the CDR3: TGTGCCAGCGCTCCGAGACCCGACCTCATAAACACCGGGGAGCTGTTTTTT. As protein: CASAPRPDLINTGELFF.

V is TRBV30 and J is TRBJ1-1; D is unresolved. Germline loops: CDR1 GTSNPN, CDR2 SVGIG (reference sequence). CDR3 length: 12 amino acids. Trimming shortened V by 5 bases and J by 4 bases, and 11 bases separated the two germline ends. The CDR3 sequence: CAWGERRTEAFF. The CDR3 nucleotides are TGTGCCTGGGGGGAGAGGCGCACTGAAGCTTTCTTT.